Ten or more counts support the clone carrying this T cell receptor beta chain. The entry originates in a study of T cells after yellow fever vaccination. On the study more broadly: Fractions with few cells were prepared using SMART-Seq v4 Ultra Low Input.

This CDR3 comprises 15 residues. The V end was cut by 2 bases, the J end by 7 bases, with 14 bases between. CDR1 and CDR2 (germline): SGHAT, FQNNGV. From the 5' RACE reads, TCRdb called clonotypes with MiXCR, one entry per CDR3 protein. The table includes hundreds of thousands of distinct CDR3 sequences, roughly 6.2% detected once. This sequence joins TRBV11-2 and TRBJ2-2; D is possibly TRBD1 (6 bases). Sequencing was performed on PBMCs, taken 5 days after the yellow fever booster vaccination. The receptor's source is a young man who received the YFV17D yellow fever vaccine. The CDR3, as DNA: TGTGCCAGCAGCTTACCCCAGGGGTTTGTCGGGGAGCTGTTTTTT. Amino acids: CASSLPQGFVGELFF.